The 6 T cell receptor beta chains presented below share a single source sample, sequenced in a study of T-cell reconstitution after alpha-beta-depleted transplantation in children. Unique molecular identifiers were incorporated when the TCRbeta library was constructed. TCRdb re-called the PCR reads through MiXCR, storing one row per CDR3 protein. The sample has about 540,000 distinct CDR3 sequences, about 18% seen once. The input for sequencing was PBMCs from the stem cell graft donor, taken from the stem cell graft. These receptors were taken from a human donor who donated a stem cell graft to a child with acute lymphoblastic leukemia.

This clonotype has just a few counts. V is TRBV5-1 and J is TRBJ2-4, with D perhaps given as TRBD1 or TRBD2 (5 bases each). The CDR3 contains 15 residues. Trimming stripped 4 bases from V and 1 base from J, with 12 bases between. Germline-derived CDR1 and CDR2 are SGHRS and YFSETQ. CDR3 in amino acids: CASSTGTGAKNIQYF. CDR3 DNA: TGCGCCAGCAGCACCGGGACGGGGGCCAAAAACATTCAGTACTTC.

In this sample, this clonotype turned up a few times. The chain combines TRBV5-1 with TRBJ1-2; D possibly corresponds to TRBD1 (6 bases). In germline, CDR1 is SGHRS, CDR2 YFSETQ. The CDR3 loop spans 18 amino acids. Trimming shortened V by 4 bases and J by 3 bases, and 25 bases separated the two germline ends. CDR3 coding DNA: TGCGCCAGCAGCGGGGATACAGGGTATCAGTTTTGGGACTATGGCTACACCTTC. Translation gives CASSGDTGYQFWDYGYTF.

The V call is TRBV6-1, the J call TRBJ2-7; no definite D call. The CDR3 is 13 residues long. Trimming cost V 2 bases and J 4 bases, with 9 bases left between them. CDR1 MNHNS and CDR2 SASEGT come from the germline V gene. CDR3 residues: CASSEIISYEQYF. Written as DNA, the CDR3 is TGTGCCAGCAGTGAAATCATATCGTACGAGCAGTACTTC.

This clonotype was found many times. The chain recombines TRBV29-1 with TRBJ2-7; D unresolved. The germline CDR1 and CDR2 sequences are SQVTM and ANQGSEA. Trimming took off 1 base at V and 5 bases at J, with 9 bases between the two ends. This CDR3 region has 12 residues. CDR3 nucleotide sequence: TGCAGCGTTGAAGGGACCGCAGACGAGCAGTACTTC. This sequence encodes CSVEGTADEQYF.

The chain has TRBV7-9 and TRBJ2-7; 9 bases match TRBD2. Germline CDR1 reads SEHNR; CDR2 reads FQNEAQ (reference sequence). V trimming: 1 base; J trimming: 5 bases; junction bases outside the gene matches: 9. The CDR3 is 16 residues long. Here the CDR3 DNA reads TGTGCCAGCAGCTTAGGGGATAGCGGGAGTAGAAACGAGCAGTACTTC. This codes for CASSLGDSGSRNEQYF.

In its sample, this clonotype was seen a few times. This chain joins TRBV24-1 and TRBJ2-1, with D perhaps being TRBD1 or TRBD2 (7 bases each). Trimming took 2 bases from V and 4 from J, leaving 14 bases between them. Looked up from germline, CDR1 is KGHDR and CDR2 is SFDVKD. The CDR3 is made up of 16 amino acids. In nucleotides, the CDR3 is TGTGCCACCAGTGATTCAGGGGGAGGGAAGTACAATGAGCAGTTCTTC. This sequence encodes CATSDSGGGKYNEQFF.